The T cell receptor beta chain described here comes from a study of T cells expressing NK-cell markers. Background on the study: Sequencing of TCR beta repertoires drew on sorted CD3+CD56+NKG2C+, CD3+CD56+NKG2C- and CD3+CD56-NKG2C+ T cells. One of the eight sequenced donors was seronegative, whereas the other seven were HCMV-seropositive.

This CDR3 has 15 residues. Germline lookup yields CDR1 KGHSH and CDR2 LQKENI. Turning to this clonotype: The antigen remains undetermined.

5'RACE template switching with UMIs produced the TCR beta cDNA. With the 5' RACE reads reprocessed, TCRdb shows one record per CDR3 protein and no DNA. The record lists almost 450,000 distinct CDR3 sequences, of which the ten most abundant hold about 7.3%. General study findings and limits: Also leading the CD3+CD56-NKG2C+ fraction in a few donors were these clonotypes.

The source of this sequence is a woman aged 18 to 75 in good health. J is TRBJ1-1 and V is TRBV18. Material for sequencing was blood T cells: a sorted CD56 or NKG2C T cell subset, CD4+ or CD8+ T cells, or bulk PBMC T cells (not recorded which). The CDR3 sequence: CASSPPGGSETEAFF. The full variable domain, completed using reference TRBV18 and TRBJ1-1, is NAGVMQNPRHLVRRRGQEARLRCSPMKGHSHVYWYRQLPEEGLKFMVYLQKENIIDESGMPKERFSAEFPKEGPSILRIQQVVRGDSAAYFCASSPPGGSETEAFFGQGTRLTVV.